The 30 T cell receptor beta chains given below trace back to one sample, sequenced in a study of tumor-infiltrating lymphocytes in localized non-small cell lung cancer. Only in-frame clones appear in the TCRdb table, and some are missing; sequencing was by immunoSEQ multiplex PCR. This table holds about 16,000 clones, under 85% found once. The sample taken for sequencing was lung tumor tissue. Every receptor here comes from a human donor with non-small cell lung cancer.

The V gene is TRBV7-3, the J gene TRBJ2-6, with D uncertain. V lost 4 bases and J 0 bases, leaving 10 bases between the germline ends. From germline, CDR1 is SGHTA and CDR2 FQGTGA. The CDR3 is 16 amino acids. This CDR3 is CASSSNTLSGANVLTF. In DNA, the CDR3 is TGTGCCAGCAGCTCTAACACGCTCTCTGGGGCCAACGTCCTGACTTTC.

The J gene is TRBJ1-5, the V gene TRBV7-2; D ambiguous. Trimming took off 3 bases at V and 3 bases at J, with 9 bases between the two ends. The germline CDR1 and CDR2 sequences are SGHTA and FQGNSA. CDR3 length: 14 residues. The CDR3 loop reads CASSLWGNNQPQHF. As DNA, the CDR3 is TGTGCCAGCAGCTTGTGGGGTAACAATCAGCCCCAGCATTTT.

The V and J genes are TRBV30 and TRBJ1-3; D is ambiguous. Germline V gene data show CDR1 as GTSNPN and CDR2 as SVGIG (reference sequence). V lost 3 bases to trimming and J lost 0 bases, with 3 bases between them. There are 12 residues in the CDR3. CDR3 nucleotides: TGTGCCTGGAGACTCTCTGGAAACACCATATATTTT. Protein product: CAWRLSGNTIYF.

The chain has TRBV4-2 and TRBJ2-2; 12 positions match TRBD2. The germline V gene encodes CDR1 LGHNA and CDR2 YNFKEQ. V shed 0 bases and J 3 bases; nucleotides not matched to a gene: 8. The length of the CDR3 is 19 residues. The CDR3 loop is CASSQDRTSGGPYTGELFF. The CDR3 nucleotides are TGTGCCAGCAGCCAAGATCGTACTAGCGGGGGGCCATACACCGGGGAGCTGTTTTTT.

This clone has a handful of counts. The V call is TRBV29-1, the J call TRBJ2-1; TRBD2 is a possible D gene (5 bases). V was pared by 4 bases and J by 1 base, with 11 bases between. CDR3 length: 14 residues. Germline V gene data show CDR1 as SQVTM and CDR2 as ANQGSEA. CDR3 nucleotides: TGCAGCGTTGTAGCGAGCCTGTCCTACAATGAGCAGTTCTTC. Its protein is CSVVASLSYNEQFF.

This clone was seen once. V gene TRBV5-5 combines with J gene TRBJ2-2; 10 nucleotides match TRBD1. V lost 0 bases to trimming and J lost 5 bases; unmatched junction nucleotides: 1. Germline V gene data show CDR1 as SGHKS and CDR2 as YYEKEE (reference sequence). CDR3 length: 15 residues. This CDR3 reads CASSLAGQGTGELFF. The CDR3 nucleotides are TGTGCCAGCAGCTTGGCGGGACAGGGGACCGGGGAGCTGTTTTTT.

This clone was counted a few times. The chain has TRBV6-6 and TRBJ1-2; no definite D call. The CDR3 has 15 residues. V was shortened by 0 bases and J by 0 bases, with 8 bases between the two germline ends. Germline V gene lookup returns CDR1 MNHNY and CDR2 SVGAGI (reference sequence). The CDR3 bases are TGTGCCAGCAGTTACTCGCTTTCTCCTAACTATGGCTACACCTTC. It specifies CASSYSLSPNYGYTF.

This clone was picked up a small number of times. DNA of the CDR3: TGTGCCAGCAGTTTCGGGGGCGCAGCTTTCTTT. The encoded protein is CASSFGGAAFF. This chain joins TRBV25-1 and TRBJ1-1, with D possibly being TRBD1 (6 bases). CDR1 MGHDK and CDR2 SYGVNS come from the germline V gene. This CDR3 is 11 amino acids long. Trimming removed 5 bases at V and 10 bases at J, with 11 bases between.

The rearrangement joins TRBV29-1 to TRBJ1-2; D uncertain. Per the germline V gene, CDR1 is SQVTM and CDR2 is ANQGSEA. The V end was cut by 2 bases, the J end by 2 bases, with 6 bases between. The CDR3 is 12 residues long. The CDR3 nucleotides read TGCAGCGTTGAATCCGGGAACTATGGCTACACCTTC. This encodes CSVESGNYGYTF.

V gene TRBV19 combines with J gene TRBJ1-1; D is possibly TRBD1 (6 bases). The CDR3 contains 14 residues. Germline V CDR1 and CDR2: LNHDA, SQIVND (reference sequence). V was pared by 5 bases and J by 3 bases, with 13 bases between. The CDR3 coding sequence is TGTGCCAGTAGTTTAATAGGGGGGGACACTGAAGCTTTCTTT. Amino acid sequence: CASSLIGGDTEAFF.

CDR3 loop: CASSDAPGGQLGYGYTF. The CDR3 DNA reads TGTGCCAGCAGCGACGCCCCGGGGGGGCAGCTAGGGTATGGCTACACCTTC. The J gene is TRBJ1-2, the V gene TRBV9; a possible D gene is TRBD1 (6 bases). Looked up from germline, CDR1 is SGDLS and CDR2 is YYNGEE. This CDR3 spans 17 amino acids. Trimming took off 3 bases at V and 5 bases at J, with 23 bases between the two ends.

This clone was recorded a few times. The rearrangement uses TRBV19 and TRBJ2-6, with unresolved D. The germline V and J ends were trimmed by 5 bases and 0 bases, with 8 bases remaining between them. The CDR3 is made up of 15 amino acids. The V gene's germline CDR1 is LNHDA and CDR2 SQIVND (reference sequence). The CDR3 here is CASSSTVSGANVLTF. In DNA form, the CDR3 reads TGTGCCAGTAGTTCTACAGTCTCTGGGGCCAACGTCCTGACTTTC.

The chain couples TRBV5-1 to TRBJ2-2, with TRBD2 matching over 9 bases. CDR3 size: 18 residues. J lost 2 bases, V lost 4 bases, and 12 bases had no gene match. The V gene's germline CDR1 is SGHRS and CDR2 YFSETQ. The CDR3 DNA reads TGCGCCAGCAGCCATCGGAGTAGCGGGGGCCGAAACACCGGGGAGCTGTTTTTT. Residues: CASSHRSSGGRNTGELFF.

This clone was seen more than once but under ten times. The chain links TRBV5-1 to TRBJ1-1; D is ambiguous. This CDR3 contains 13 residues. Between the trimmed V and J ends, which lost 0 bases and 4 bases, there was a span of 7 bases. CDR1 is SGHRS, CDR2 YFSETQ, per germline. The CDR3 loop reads CASSLEAVTEAFF. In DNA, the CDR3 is TGCGCCAGCAGCTTGGAGGCGGTCACTGAAGCTTTCTTT.

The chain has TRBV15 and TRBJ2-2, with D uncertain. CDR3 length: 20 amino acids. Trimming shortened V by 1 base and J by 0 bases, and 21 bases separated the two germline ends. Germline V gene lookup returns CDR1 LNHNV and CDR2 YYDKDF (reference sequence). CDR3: CATSRVFGSGPRANTGELFF. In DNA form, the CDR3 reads TGTGCCACCAGCAGAGTCTTTGGATCGGGCCCCCGCGCGAACACCGGGGAGCTGTTTTTT.

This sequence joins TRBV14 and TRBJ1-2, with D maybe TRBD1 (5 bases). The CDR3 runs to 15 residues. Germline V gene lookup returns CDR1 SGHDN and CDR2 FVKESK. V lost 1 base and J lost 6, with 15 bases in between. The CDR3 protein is CASSQGRAGRDGYTF. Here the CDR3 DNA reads TGTGCCAGCAGCCAAGGAAGGGCAGGGCGGGATGGCTACACCTTC.

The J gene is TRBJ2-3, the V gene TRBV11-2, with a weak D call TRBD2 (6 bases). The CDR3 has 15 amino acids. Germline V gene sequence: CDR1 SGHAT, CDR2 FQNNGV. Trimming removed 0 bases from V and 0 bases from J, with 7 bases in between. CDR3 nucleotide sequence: TGTGCCAGCAGCTTAGAGGGGGGTAGCACAGATACGCAGTATTTT. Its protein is CASSLEGGSTDTQYF.

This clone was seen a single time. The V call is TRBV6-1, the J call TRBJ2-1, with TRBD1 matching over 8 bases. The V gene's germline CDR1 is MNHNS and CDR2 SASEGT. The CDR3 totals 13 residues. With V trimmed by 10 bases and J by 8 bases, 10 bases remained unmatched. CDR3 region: CAIGQGGFYEQFF. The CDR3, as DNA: TGTGCCATCGGACAGGGAGGATTTTATGAGCAGTTCTTC.

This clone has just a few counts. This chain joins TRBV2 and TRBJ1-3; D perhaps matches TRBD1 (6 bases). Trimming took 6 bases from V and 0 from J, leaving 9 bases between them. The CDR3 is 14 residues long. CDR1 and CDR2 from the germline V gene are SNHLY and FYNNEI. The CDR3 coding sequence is TGTGCCAGCAGCTCAGGGGTCTCTGGAAACACCATATATTTT. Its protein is CASSSGVSGNTIYF.

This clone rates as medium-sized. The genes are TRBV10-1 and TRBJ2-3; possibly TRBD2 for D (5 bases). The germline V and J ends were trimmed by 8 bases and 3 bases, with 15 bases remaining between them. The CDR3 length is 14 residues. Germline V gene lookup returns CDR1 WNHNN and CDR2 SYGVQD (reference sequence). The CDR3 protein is CASALGEGTDTQYF. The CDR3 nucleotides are TGCGCCAGCGCCCTCGGGGAAGGGACAGATACGCAGTATTTT.

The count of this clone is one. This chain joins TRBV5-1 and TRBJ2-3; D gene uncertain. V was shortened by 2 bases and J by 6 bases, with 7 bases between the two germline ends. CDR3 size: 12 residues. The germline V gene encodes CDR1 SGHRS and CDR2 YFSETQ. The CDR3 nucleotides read TGCGCCAGCAGCTTAAGGCAGGATACGCAGTATTTT. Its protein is CASSLRQDTQYF. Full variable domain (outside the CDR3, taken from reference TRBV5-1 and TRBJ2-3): KAGVTQTPRYLIKTRGQQVTLSCSPISGHRSVSWYQQTPGQGLQFLFEYFSETQRNKGNFPGRFSGRQFSNSRSEMNVSTLELGDSALYLCASSLRQDTQYFGPGTRLTVL.

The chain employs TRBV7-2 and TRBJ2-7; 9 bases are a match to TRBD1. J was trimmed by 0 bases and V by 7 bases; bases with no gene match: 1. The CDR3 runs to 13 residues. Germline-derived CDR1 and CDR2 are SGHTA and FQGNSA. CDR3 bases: TGTGCCAGCAAACAGGGGGCCTCCTACGAGCAGTACTTC. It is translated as CASKQGASYEQYF.

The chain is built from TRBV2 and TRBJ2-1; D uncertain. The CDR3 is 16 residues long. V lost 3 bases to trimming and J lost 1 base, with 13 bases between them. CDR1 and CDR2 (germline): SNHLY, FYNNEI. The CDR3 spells CASSDSLGTSYNEQFF. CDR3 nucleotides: TGTGCCAGCAGTGATAGTCTGGGAACGTCCTACAATGAGCAGTTCTTC.

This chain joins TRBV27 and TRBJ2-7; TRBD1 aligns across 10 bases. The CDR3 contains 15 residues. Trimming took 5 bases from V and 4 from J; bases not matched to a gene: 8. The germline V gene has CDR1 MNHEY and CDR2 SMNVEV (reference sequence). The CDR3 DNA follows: TGTGCCAGCAGTCTTCGACAGGGGGCGCGGTACGAGCAGTACTTC. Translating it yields CASSLRQGARYEQYF.

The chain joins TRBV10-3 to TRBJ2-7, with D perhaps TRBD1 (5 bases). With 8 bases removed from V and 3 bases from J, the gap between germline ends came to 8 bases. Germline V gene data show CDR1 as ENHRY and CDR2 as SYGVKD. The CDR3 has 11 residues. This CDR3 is CAISDSYEQYF. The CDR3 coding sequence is TGTGCCATCTCTGACAGCTACGAGCAGTACTTC.

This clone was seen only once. CDR3 in amino acids: CASMPGNEKLFF. DNA of the CDR3: TGTGCCAGCATGCCAGGAAATGAAAAACTGTTTTTT. V and J are TRBV6-1 and TRBJ1-4; D remains unclear. This CDR3 comprises 12 residues. V lost 7 bases and J lost 5, with 8 bases in between. Germline V lookup: CDR1 MNHNS, CDR2 SASEGT.

DNA of the CDR3: TGCGCCAGCAGCTCCTCCCCGGGACAGCCGAACACTGAAGCTTTCTTT. Translation: CASSSSPGQPNTEAFF. The J gene is TRBJ1-1, the V gene TRBV5-1, with TRBD1 matching over 7 bases. Germline lookup yields CDR1 SGHRS and CDR2 YFSETQ. Germline trimming cut 3 bases from V and 1 base from J; bases unmatched to any gene: 9. This CDR3 is 16 amino acids long.

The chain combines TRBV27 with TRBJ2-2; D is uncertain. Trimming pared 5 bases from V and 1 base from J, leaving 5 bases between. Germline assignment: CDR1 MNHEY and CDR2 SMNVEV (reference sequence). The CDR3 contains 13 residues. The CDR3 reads CASSSQNTGELFF. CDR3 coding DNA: TGTGCCAGCAGTAGCCAGAACACCGGGGAGCTGTTTTTT.

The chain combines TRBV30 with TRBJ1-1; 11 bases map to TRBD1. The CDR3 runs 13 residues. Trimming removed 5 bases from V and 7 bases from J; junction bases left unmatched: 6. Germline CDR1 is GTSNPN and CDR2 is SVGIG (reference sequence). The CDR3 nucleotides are TGTGCCTGGGGACAGGGGGCTTACGGTGAAGCTTTCTTT. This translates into CAWGQGAYGEAFF.

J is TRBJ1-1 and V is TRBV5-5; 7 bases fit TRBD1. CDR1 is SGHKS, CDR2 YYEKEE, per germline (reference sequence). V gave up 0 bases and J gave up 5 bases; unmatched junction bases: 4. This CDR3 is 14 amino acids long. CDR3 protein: CASSLGQGVTEAFF. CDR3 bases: TGTGCCAGCAGCTTGGGCCAGGGGGTGACTGAAGCTTTCTTT.